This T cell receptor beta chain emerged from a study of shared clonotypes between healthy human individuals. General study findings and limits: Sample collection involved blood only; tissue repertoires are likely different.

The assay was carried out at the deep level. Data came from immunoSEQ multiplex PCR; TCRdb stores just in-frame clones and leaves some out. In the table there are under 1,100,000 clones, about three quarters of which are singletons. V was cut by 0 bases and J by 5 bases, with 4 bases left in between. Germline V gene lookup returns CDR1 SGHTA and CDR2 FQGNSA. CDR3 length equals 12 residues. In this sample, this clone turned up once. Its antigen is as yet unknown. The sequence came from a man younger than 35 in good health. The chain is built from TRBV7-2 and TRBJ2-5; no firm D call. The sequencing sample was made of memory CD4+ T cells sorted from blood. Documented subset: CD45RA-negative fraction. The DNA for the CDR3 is TGTGCCAGCAGCTTAGCAGAGGAGACCCAGTACTTC. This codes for CASSLAEETQYF.